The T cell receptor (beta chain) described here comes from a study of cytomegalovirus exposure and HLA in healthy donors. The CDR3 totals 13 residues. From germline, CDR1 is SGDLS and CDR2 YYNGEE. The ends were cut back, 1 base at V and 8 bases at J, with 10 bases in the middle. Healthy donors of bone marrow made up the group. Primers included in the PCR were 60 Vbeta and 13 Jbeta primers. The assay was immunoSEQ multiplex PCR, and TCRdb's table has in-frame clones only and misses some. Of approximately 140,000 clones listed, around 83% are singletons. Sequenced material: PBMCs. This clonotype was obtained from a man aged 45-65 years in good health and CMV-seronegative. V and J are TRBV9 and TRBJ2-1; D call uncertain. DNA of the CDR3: TGTGCCAGCAGCGTAATGGCCCGGGATGAGCAGTTCTTC. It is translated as CASSVMARDEQFF.